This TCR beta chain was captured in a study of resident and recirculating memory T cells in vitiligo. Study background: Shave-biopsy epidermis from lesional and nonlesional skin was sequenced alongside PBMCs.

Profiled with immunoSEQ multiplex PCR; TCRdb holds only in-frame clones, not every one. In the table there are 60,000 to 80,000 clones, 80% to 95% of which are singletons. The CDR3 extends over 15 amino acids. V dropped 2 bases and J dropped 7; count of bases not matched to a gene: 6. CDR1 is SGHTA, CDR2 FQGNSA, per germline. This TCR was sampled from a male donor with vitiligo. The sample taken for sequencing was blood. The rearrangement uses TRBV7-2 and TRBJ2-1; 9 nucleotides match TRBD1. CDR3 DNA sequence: TGTGCCAGCAGCTTAACGTGGACAGGGGAGAATGAGCAGTTCTTC. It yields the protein CASSLTWTGENEQFF.